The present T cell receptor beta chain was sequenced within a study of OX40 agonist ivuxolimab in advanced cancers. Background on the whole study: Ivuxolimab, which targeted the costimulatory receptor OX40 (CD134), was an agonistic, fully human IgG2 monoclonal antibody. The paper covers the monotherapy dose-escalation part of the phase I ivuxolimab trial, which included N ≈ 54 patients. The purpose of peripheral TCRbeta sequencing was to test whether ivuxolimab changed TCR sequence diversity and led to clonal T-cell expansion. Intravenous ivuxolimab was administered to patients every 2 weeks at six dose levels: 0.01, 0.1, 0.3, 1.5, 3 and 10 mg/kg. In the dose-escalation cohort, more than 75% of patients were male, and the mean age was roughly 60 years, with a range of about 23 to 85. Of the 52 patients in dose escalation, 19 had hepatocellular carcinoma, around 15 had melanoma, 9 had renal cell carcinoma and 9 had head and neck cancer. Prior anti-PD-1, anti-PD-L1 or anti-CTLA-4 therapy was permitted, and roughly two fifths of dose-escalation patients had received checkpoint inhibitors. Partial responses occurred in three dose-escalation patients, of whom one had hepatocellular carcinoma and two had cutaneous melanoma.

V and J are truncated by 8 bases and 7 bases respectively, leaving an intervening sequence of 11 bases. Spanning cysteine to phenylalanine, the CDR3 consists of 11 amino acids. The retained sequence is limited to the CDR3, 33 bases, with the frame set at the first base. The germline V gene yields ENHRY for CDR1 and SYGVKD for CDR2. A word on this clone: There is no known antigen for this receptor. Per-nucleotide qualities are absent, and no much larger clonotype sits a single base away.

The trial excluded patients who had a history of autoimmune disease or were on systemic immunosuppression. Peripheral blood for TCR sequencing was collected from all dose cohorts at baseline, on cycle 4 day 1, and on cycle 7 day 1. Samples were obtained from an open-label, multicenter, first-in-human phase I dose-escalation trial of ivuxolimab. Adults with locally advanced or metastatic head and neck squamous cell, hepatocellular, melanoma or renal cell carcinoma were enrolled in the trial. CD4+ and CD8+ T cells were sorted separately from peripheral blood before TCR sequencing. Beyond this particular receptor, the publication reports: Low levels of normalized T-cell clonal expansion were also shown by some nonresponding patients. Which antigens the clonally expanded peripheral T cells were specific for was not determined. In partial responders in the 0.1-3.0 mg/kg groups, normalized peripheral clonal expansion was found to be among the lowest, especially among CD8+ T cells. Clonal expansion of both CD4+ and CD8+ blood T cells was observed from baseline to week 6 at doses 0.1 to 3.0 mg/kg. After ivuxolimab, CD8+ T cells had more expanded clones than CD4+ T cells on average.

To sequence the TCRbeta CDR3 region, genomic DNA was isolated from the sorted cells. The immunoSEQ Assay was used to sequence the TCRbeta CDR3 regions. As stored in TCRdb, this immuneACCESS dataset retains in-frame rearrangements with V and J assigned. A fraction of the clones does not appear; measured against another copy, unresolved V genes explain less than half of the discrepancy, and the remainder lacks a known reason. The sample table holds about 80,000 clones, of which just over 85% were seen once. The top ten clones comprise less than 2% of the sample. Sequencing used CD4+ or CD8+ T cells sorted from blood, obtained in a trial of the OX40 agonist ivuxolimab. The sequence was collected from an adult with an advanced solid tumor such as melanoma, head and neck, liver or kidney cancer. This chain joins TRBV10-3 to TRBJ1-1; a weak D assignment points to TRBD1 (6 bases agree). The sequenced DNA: TGTGCCATCGCAGGGGCATATGAAGCTTTCTTT. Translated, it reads CAIAGAYEAFF.